A single sample gave rise to the 23 T cell receptor beta chains below, sequenced in a study of metastatic and nonmetastatic thyroid tumors. No patient received treatment before thyroid surgery. Via MiXCR, TCRdb re-called the PCR reads. Found here are tens of thousands of clones, approximately 19% of them singletons; the top ten hold roughly 22%. The sample taken for sequencing was blood. The source is a female donor with papillary thyroid cancer or a benign thyroid nodule (not recorded which). Some clones in this sample may be carry-over from other donors' samples.

This clone was observed a handful of times. The same CDR3 is also encoded by other DNA sequences in this sample. The chain recombines TRBV28 with TRBJ2-1; perhaps D is TRBD1 or TRBD2 (6 bases each). This CDR3 comprises 14 residues. The germline CDR1 and CDR2 sequences are MDHEN and SYDVKM. V lost 1 base, J lost 6 bases, and 10 bases lay in between. DNA of the CDR3: TGTGCCAGCAGTTTATCTTGGGGGGCCAATGAGCAGTTCTTC. It yields the protein CASSLSWGANEQFF. Drawing the rest from reference TRBV28 and TRBJ2-1, the complete variable domain is DVKVTQSSRYLVKRTGEKVFLECVQDMDHENMFWYRQDPGLGLRLIYFSYDVKMKEKGDIPEGYSVSREKKERFSLILESASTNQTSMYLCASSLSWGANEQFFGPGTRLTVL.

This chain links TRBV12-3 or TRBV12-4 with TRBJ1-1; no firm D call. Trimming removed 7 bases from V and 0 bases from J, with 12 bases in between. This CDR3 region has 14 residues. CDR3 region: CASTSTGVNTEAFF. The DNA of the CDR3 is TGTGCCAGCACCTCAACCGGGGTGAACACTGAAGCTTTCTTT.

This rearrangement joins TRBV11-2 to TRBJ2-1, with D unclear. TRBJ2-5 matches the DNA end more closely, so the J call is doubtful. The CDR3 totals 12 residues. Germline loops: CDR1 SGHAT, CDR2 FQNNGV. CDR3 sequence (DNA): TGTGCCAGCAGCCTTACTGGGGAGACCCAGTACTTC. As protein: CASSLTGETQYF.

This clone was observed a few times. Since a much larger clone is just one base distant, this may be a read error. This same CDR3 is encoded by further DNA sequences in the sample. The rearrangement uses TRBV29-1 and TRBJ1-1; D remains ambiguous. Germline-derived CDR1 and CDR2 are SQVTM and ANQGSEA. The CDR3 has 13 residues. The germline V and J ends were trimmed by 7 bases and 0 bases, with 12 bases remaining between them. CDR3 DNA sequence: TGCAGCGCATGGGGAAGGGTGAACACTGAAGCTTTCTTT. Encoded protein: CSAWGRVNTEAFF.

This clone was seen a few times. V usage is TRBV28 and J usage is TRBJ1-5; tentatively, D is TRBD1 (5 bases). The CDR3 runs to 15 residues. The V and J ends lost 6 bases and 4 bases respectively, with 16 bases between them. In germline, CDR1 is MDHEN, CDR2 SYDVKM. The CDR3 DNA follows: TGTGCCAGCAGCTACTATGGGGGTGGAAATCAGCCCCAGCATTTT. Amino acid sequence: CASSYYGGGNQPQHF.

This clone has ten or more counts. The chain is built from TRBV4-3 and TRBJ2-7; TRBD1 might be the D (6 bases). V was shortened by 1 base and J by 4 bases, with 8 bases between the two germline ends. This CDR3 comprises 13 residues. Germline V gives CDR1 LGHNA, CDR2 YSLEER. This chain's CDR3 is CASSQGQAYEQYF. The CDR3 DNA reads TGCGCCAGCAGCCAAGGACAGGCGTACGAGCAGTACTTC.

The chain uses TRBV28 and TRBJ1-5, with D unclear. The CDR3 sequence is 12 residues long. Germline lookup yields CDR1 MDHEN and CDR2 SYDVKM. V lost 10 bases to trimming and J lost 6 bases, with 13 bases between them. The chain's CDR3 is CATDLGGQPQHF. The DNA of the CDR3 is TGTGCCACGGATTTAGGAGGTCAGCCCCAGCATTTT.

Judged by abundance, this clone is medium-sized (0.01 to 0.1%). This chain links TRBV19 with TRBJ1-2; D not resolved. Trimming stripped 4 bases from V and 7 bases from J, with 19 bases between. The germline gives CDR1 LNHDA, CDR2 SQIVND (reference sequence). The CDR3 runs 15 residues. CDR3 protein: CASSSGPNIRGGYTF. The CDR3 nucleotides read TGTGCCAGTAGTAGCGGACCAAATATTAGAGGTGGCTACACCTTC.

Relative to its sample, this clone is medium-sized. The rearrangement joins TRBV12-3 or TRBV12-4 to TRBJ2-3; 12 bases fit TRBD2. There are 17 residues in the CDR3. The V and J ends lost 5 bases and 0 bases, in that order; junction bases with no gene match: 6. Here the CDR3 reads CASSATTSGGSTDTQYF. In DNA, the CDR3 is TGTGCCAGCAGTGCGACGACTAGCGGGGGAAGCACAGATACGCAGTATTTT.

The sample holds many counts of this clone. The CDR3 protein is CASSFSGQRDQPQHF. CDR3 DNA: TGTGCCAGCAGCTTTTCCGGGCAGCGGGATCAGCCCCAGCATTTT. The chain joins TRBV5-6 to TRBJ1-5; D gene unclear. V was cut by 2 bases and J by 5 bases, with 14 bases left in between. Germline lookup yields CDR1 SGHDT and CDR2 YYEEEE. There are 15 residues in the CDR3.

This clone has at least ten counts. V usage is TRBV7-3 and J usage is TRBJ2-2, with 7 bases identical to TRBD1. V was pared by 5 bases and J by 7 bases, with 13 bases of the junction left unmatched. The CDR3 loop spans 16 amino acids. The germline V gene encodes CDR1 SGHTA and CDR2 FQGTGA. The CDR3 is CASSPPGDRAGGELFF. For the CDR3, the DNA is TGTGCCAGCAGCCCTCCGGGCGACAGGGCCGGCGGGGAGCTGTTTTTT.

There are many counts of this clone. The chain uses TRBV6-2 or TRBV6-3 and TRBJ1-3; D gene uncertain. The germline V gene encodes CDR1 MNHEY and CDR2 SVGEGT. V lost 5 bases, J lost 0 bases, and 8 bases lay in between. This CDR3 region has 14 residues. The CDR3, as DNA: TGTGCCAGCAGTGTTTTGGGCTCTGGAAACACCATATATTTT. This gives the protein CASSVLGSGNTIYF.

This clone showed up many times. The rearrangement uses TRBV7-9 and TRBJ2-7, with D possibly TRBD2 on 5 matching bases. Trimming removed 1 base at V and 7 bases at J, with 14 bases between. The CDR3 contains 14 residues. Per germline, CDR1 SEHNR and CDR2 FQNEAQ (reference sequence). The CDR3 nucleotides read TGTGCCAGCAGCTTAGACTCGGGGTCTACGGAGCAGTACTTC. As protein: CASSLDSGSTEQYF.

In its sample, this clone was seen many times. The sample carries other DNA sequences with the same CDR3. The rearrangement joins TRBV19 to TRBJ2-5, with unresolved D. The CDR3 extends over 12 amino acids. V dropped 1 base and J dropped 4 bases, with 4 bases sitting between them. Looked up from germline, CDR1 is LNHDA and CDR2 is SQIVND (reference sequence). The CDR3 DNA is TGTGCCAGTAGTATAGGAACAGAGACCCAGTACTTC. Its translation is CASSIGTETQYF.

This clone is labeled medium-sized. Here the CDR3 DNA reads TGCAGCGTTGAGACGGACAGGAACACTGAAGCTTTCTTT. Protein product: CSVETDRNTEAFF. The J gene is TRBJ1-1, the V gene TRBV29-1; tentative D call: TRBD1 (6 bases). The germline gives CDR1 SQVTM, CDR2 ANQGSEA. Trimming removed 3 bases at V and 1 base at J, with 9 bases between. The CDR3 is made up of 13 amino acids.

This clone qualifies as medium-sized. The chain couples TRBV6-1 to TRBJ2-1; tentative D call: TRBD1 (6 bases). V was trimmed by 4 bases and J by 2 bases, leaving 6 bases between them. The V gene's germline CDR1 is MNHNS and CDR2 SASEGT. CDR3 size: 13 residues. The CDR3, as DNA: TGTGCCAGCAGTGGACAGGCCTACAATGAGCAGTTCTTC. It is translated as CASSGQAYNEQFF.

This clone has at least ten counts. V is TRBV20-1 and J is TRBJ1-2, with D hard to call. This CDR3 spans 13 amino acids. V was trimmed by 6 bases and J by 6 bases, leaving 17 bases between them. Germline V gene data show CDR1 as DFQATT and CDR2 as SNEGSKA (reference sequence). The CDR3 DNA is TGCAGTGCCCGCCGGGAAGGGTCTAATGGCTACACCTTC. It codes for CSARREGSNGYTF.

The chain has TRBV7-2 and TRBJ1-2, with no clear D. The germline V gene has CDR1 SGHTA and CDR2 FQGNSA. V was cut by 1 base and J by 6 bases, with 9 bases left in between. The CDR3 has 13 residues. The CDR3 region is CASSLGPGNGYTF. As DNA, the CDR3 is TGTGCCAGCAGCTTAGGGCCAGGCAATGGCTACACCTTC.

This clone is categorized as medium-sized. This chain links TRBV27 with TRBJ2-3, with 8 bases aligning to TRBD1. The germline V gene encodes CDR1 MNHEY and CDR2 SMNVEV (reference sequence). This CDR3 has 13 amino acids. With V trimmed by 5 bases and J by 4 bases, 2 bases remained unmatched. The CDR3 protein is CASSRQGPDTQYF. CDR3 bases: TGTGCCAGCAGTAGACAGGGGCCAGATACGCAGTATTTT.

This clone was observed at least ten times. This sequence joins TRBV9 and TRBJ2-7, with 8 bases fitting TRBD2. The CDR3 runs to 15 residues. The J segment lost 2 bases and the V segment lost 0 bases, leaving 4 bases of the junction unmatched. Germline V lookup: CDR1 SGDLS, CDR2 YYNGEE. DNA of the CDR3: TGTGCCAGCAGCGTAGGAGTAGCGGGGACCTACGAGCAGTACTTC. It specifies CASSVGVAGTYEQYF.

This clone rates as medium-sized (0.01 to 0.1%). This rearrangement joins TRBV12-3 or TRBV12-4 to TRBJ2-1; the match to TRBD1 covers 10 bases. The CDR3 spans 14 residues. V was pared by 7 bases and J by 4 bases, with 4 bases of the junction left unmatched. In nucleotides, the CDR3 is TGTGCCAGCATTTGGACAGGGGGTTACAATGAGCAGTTCTTC. Its translation: CASIWTGGYNEQFF.

The table lists this clone with many counts. The rearrangement uses TRBV5-1 and TRBJ2-5; D remains unclear. The CDR3 has 15 amino acids. Trimming left V 4 bases short and J 0 bases short, with 13 bases between. Germline CDR1 SGHRS, CDR2 YFSETQ. The CDR3 is CASSLPSGYQETQYF. The CDR3 nucleotides read TGCGCCAGCAGCCTCCCCTCAGGTTACCAAGAGACCCAGTACTTC.

This clone was counted ten times or more. This chain uses TRBV20-1 with TRBJ2-1; maybe TRBD1 (6 bases). The germline gives CDR1 DFQATT, CDR2 SNEGSKA (reference sequence). This CDR3 has 11 amino acids. Trimming removed 5 bases from V and 8 bases from J, with 10 bases in between. CDR3 bases: TGCAGTGCTCCACAGGGTTATGAGCAGTTCTTC. This gives the protein CSAPQGYEQFF.